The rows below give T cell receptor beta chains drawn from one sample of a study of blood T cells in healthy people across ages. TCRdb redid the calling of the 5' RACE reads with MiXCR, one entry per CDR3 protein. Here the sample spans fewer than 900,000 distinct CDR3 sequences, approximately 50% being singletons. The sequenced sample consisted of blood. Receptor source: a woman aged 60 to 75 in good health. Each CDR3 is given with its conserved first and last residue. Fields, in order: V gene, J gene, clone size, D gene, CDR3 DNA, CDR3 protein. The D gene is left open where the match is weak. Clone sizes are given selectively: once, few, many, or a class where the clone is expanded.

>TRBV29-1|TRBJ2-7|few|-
TGCAGCGCCGTAGGGGACTCCTACGAGCAGTACTTC
CSAVGDSYEQYF
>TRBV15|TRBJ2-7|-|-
TGTGCCACCAGCAGAGGACAGCGCGGATACGAGCAGTACTTC
CATSRGQRGYEQYF
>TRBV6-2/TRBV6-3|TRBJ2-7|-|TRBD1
TGTGCCAGCAGTTACTCAGGGACAGGGGTCTACGAGCAGTACTTC
CASSYSGTGVYEQYF
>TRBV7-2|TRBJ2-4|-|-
TGTGCCAGCAGCTCCCGGGACCCTAAGTTGGGCAAAAACATTCAGTACTTC
CASSSRDPKLGKNIQYF
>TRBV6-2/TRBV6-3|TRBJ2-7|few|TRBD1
TGTGCCAGCAGTTACTCGAAGGTTTCCAGGGGGCGAACCTACGAGCAGTACTTC
CASSYSKVSRGRTYEQYF
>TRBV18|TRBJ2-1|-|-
TGTGCCAGCTCACCACTATCGAATGAGCAGTTCTTC
CASSPLSNEQFF
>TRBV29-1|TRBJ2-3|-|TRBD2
TGCAGCGTTGTTAAATGGGTAGCGGGTTACACAGATACGCAGTATTTT
CSVVKWVAGYTDTQYF
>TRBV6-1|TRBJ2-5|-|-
TGTGCCAGCAGTGCCACCGGGACGGCCTACGAGCGGTACTTC
CASSATGTAYERYF
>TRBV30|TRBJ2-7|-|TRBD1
TGTGCCTACGGGACAGGTGATTCCGAGCAGTACTTC
CAYGTGDSEQYF
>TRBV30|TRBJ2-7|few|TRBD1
TGTGCCTGGAGTGCTTTCTCCGGGACAGGGGTGTTTGGGCAGTACTTC
CAWSAFSGTGVFGQYF
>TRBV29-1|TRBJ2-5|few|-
TGCAGCGTTGCGCCTACTAGCTATCGGGAGACCCAGTACTTC
CSVAPTSYRETQYF
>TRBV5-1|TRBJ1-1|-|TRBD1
TGCGCCAGCAGCTTGGACGCCGGGACAGGGGTTATAGGTACTGAAGCTTTCTTT
CASSLDAGTGVIGTEAFF
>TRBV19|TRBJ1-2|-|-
TGTGCCAGTACGTCCGCAGCAGGGGCATACTATGGCTACACCTTC
CASTSAAGAYYGYTF
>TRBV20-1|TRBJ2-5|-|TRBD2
TGCAGTGCTACGGGACTAGCGGGCCAAGAGACCCAGTACTTC
CSATGLAGQETQYF
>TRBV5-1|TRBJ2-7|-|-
TGCGCCAGCAGCCTCCAGGATCCATCCTACAATGAGCAGTACTTC
CASSLQDPSYNEQYF
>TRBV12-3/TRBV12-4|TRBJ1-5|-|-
TGTGCCAGCAGTTTACAGGTTCGGGGCCAGCCCCAGCATTTT
CASSLQVRGQPQHF
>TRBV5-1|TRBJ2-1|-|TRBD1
TGCGCCAGCAGCCGCCCTCCGGGACAGGGGGATAATGAGCAGTTCTTC
CASSRPPGQGDNEQFF
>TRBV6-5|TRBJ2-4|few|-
TGTGCCAGCAGTTACTCGAAATCCCCGGGGGCCAAAAACATTCAGTACTTC
CASSYSKSPGAKNIQYF
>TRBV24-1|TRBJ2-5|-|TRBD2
TGTGCCACCAGTGATGCAGCGGGACCCGGGGAGACCCAGTACTTC
CATSDAAGPGETQYF
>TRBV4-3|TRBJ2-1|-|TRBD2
TGCGCCAGCAGCCTTACTAGCGGGAGGGACAATGAGCAGTTCTTC
CASSLTSGRDNEQFF
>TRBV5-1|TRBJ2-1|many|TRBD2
TGCGCCAGCAGCTTGACTAGCGGGAGCTTCGATGAGCAGTTCTTC
CASSLTSGSFDEQFF
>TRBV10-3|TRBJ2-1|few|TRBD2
TGTGCCACCGCCGCGGGTAGTAGTGGACTAGCGGTCGGGTTCTTC
CATAAGSSGLAVGFF
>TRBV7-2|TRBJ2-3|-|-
TGTGCCAGCAGCTTAGGAGGGGGTACGCAGTATTTT
CASSLGGGTQYF
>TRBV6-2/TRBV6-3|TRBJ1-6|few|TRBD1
TGTGCCAGCAGCCCCGGGACAGGGACCTCACCCCTCCACTTT
CASSPGTGTSPLHF
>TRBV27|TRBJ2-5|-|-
TGTGCCAGCAGTTTATCTGACAGTTGGGAGACCCAGTACTTC
CASSLSDSWETQYF
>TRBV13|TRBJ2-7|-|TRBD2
TGTGCCAGCAGCTTAGGACTCCCTAGCGGGGGGTCCTACGAGCAGTACTTC
CASSLGLPSGGSYEQYF
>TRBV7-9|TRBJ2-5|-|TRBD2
TGTGCCAGCAGCAGAAACTGGGGACTAGCGGGAGTGAACGAGACCCAGTACTTC
CASSRNWGLAGVNETQYF
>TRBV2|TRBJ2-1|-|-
TGTGCCAGCACGTTTTGGGACACACCATACAATGAGCAGTTCTTC
CASTFWDTPYNEQFF
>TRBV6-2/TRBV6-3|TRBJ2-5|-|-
TGTGCCAGCAGTTACTCGAGGGCCCGGGAAGAGACCCAGTACTTC
CASSYSRAREETQYF
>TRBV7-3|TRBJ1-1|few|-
TGTGCCAGCAGCTTAACGGATGAGGAGGAGGGTAACACTGAAGCTTTCTTT
CASSLTDEEEGNTEAFF
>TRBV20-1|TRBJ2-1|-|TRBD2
TGCAGTGCTAGGGGCGGGAGTCGGGTTGAGCAGTTCTTC
CSARGGSRVEQFF
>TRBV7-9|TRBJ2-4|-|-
TGTGCCAGCAGCCTAGGGAACCGGGACACCAAGTACTTC
CASSLGNRDTKYF
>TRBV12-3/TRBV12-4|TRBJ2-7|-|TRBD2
TGTGCCAGCAGTTCTGGGGCTACTAGCGGCTCCTACGAGCAGTACTTC
CASSSGATSGSYEQYF
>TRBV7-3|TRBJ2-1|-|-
TGTGCCAGCAGCCCCGAAAGGTCCTACAATGAGCAGTTCTTC
CASSPERSYNEQFF
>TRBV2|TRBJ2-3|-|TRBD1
TGTGCCAGCAGTGACAGGGGGCGTGATACGCAGTATTTT
CASSDRGRDTQYF
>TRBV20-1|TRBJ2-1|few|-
TGCAGTGCCTCAGAGGGGGACAATGAGCAGTTCTTC
CSASEGDNEQFF
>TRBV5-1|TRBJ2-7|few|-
TGCGCCAGCAGCAATAGACAGTCCTACGAGCAGTACTTC
CASSNRQSYEQYF
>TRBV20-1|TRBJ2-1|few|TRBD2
TGCAGTACAATAGCGGGAGCTAGGAATGAGCAGTTCTTC
CSTIAGARNEQFF
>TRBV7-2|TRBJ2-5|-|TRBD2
TGTGCCAGCAGCTCTAGCGGGAGTTCTGAGACCCAGTACTTC
CASSSSGSSETQYF
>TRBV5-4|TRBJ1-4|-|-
TGTGCCAGCAGCCAACAGCTTAATGAAAAACTGTTTTTT
CASSQQLNEKLFF
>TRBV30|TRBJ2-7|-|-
TGTGCCTGGAGTGTGGGGACGTTGTACGAGCAGTACTTC
CAWSVGTLYEQYF
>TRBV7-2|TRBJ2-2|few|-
TGTGCCAGCAGTTTTATAGCGGTCGGGGAGCTGTTTTTT
CASSFIAVGELFF
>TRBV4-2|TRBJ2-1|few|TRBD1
TGTGCCAGCAGCCGGGGACAGGGCAATGAGCAGTTCTTC
CASSRGQGNEQFF
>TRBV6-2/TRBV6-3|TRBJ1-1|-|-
TGTGCCAGCAGCACCCCTCTCCGGAACACTGAAGCTTTCTTT
CASSTPLRNTEAFF
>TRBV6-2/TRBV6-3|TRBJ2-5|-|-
TGTGCTAGCAGTCAAGGCCGGGGACTTCCGAGAGAGACCCAGTACTTC
CASSQGRGLPRETQYF
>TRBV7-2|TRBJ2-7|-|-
TGTGCCAGCAGCGGCAGGGGTATGAGCTCCTACGAGCAGTACTTC
CASSGRGMSSYEQYF
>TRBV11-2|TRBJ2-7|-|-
TGTGCCAGCAGCTACCATTTCGTTTCCTACGAGCAGTACTTC
CASSYHFVSYEQYF
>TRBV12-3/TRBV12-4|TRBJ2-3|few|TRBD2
TGTGCCAGCAGTGGACTAGCCTTCACAGATACGCAGTATTTT
CASSGLAFTDTQYF
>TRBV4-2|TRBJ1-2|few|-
TGTGCCAGCAGCCAAGATGAAGGGGCGAACTATGGCTACACCTTC
CASSQDEGANYGYTF
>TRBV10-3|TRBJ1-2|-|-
TGTGCCATCAGTGGAGGGCTGGATGGCTACACCTTC
CAISGGLDGYTF
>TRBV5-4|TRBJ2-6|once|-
TGTGCCAGCATTCGCTCCGGTGGGGCCAACGTCCTGACTTTC
CASIRSGGANVLTF
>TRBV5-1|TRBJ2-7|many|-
TGCGCCAGCAGCTTGGGAGTACAGGGACTGAACGAGCAGTACTTC
CASSLGVQGLNEQYF
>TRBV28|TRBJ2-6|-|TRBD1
TGTGCCAGCAGTTTGGGACAGGGCCGCTCTGGGGCCAACGTCCTGACTTTC
CASSLGQGRSGANVLTF
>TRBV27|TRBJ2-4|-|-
TGTGCCAGCAGCCCTATTCCCGTCGGGAACATTCAGTACTTC
CASSPIPVGNIQYF
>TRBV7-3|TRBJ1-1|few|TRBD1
TGTGCCAGCAGCTTACTTGGACAGGGGAACACTGAAGCTTTCTTT
CASSLLGQGNTEAFF
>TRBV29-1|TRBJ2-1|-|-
TGCAGCGTTGAGGGTTTTTTCCGAGCGCACGAGCAGTTCTTC
CSVEGFFRAHEQFF
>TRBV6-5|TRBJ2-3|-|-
TGTGCCAGCAGTTATAGTGACAGGTCAGATACGCAGTATTTT
CASSYSDRSDTQYF
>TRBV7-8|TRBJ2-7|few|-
TGTGCCAGCAGCTTAGCTCTGGGGTCAGCATACGAGCAGTACTTC
CASSLALGSAYEQYF
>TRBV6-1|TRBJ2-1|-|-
TGTGCCAGCAGTGGCCATAACAATGAGCAGTTCTTC
CASSGHNNEQFF